The subject of this entry is one T cell receptor (beta chain). Germline CDR1 reads SGHVS; CDR2 reads FQNEAQ. Trimming cost V 4 bases and J 2 bases, with 15 bases left between them. The CDR3 covers 15 residues. This specimen belongs to a study of blood T cell repertoires in COVID-19. Looking at the study overall: Collection of acute and convalescent COVID-19 samples took place in the United States, Italy and Spain. T cells, B-cell-depleted T cells, or PBMCs supplied cDNA or gDNA.

Original data processing: Amplification of reference gene primers was used by the study to estimate nucleated cell counts. This table comes from immunoSEQ multiplex PCR, and its TCRdb copy is limited to in-frame clones, with some not included. The V and J calls and the clone size are those of that table, but D and trimming were determined from the DNA. The repertoire consists of about 88,000 clones, with roughly 90% occurring once and the leading ten covering around 3%. Source material: peripheral blood. This clonotype originated in an elderly woman with acute or convalescent COVID-19. The V and J genes are TRBV7-8 and TRBJ2-7; D is unresolved. The CDR3 loop is CASSYEIDTAYEQYF. The CDR3 DNA reads TGTGCCAGCAGCTATGAGATTGACACAGCCTACGAGCAGTACTTC.